The T cell receptor beta chain described here comes from a study of human T cells and chemical hapten exposure. V was clipped by 1 base and J by 7 bases, with 23 bases between them. The germline CDR1 and CDR2 sequences are SGDLS and YYNGEE. The CDR3 contains 17 residues. Original data processing: Samples had a median of 95,638 TCRs, ranging about 20,000 to 700,000. Each CDR3 protein gets one entry after TCRdb re-called the RACE reads with MiXCR. The V and J calls were determined by TCRdb, not by the authors. This sample has roughly 100,000 distinct CDR3 sequences; around 34% occur once, and the top ten carry around 2.7%. Study-level findings and limits: TCRs above 1 in 1000 frequency did not change with DPC sensitization. The formation of large CDR3 similarity clusters by expanded TCRs significantly exceeded that of controls.

Specified time point: patch test 3, about 24 weeks after DPC sensitization. Treatment noted: therapeutic diphenylcyclopropenone sensitization with weekly scalp DPC. Donors were 18 to 70-year-old alopecia patients suitable for DPC. As to this clonotype: Its antigen is unknown.

The TCR sequence derives from a man between 35 and 55 years old with alopecia areata. Some clones in this sample may be carry-over from other donors' samples. J is TRBJ1-2 and V is TRBV9, with D tentatively TRBD1 (6 bases). The sample consisted of whole blood, taken in connection with sensitization to the hapten diphenylcyclopropenone (DPC). The CDR3 DNA reads as TGTGCCAGCAGCGTAACCACAGGGAGCACGGCCACTAGTGGCTACACCTTC. Translation: CASSVTTGSTATSGYTF.